These T cell receptor beta chains were read from a single sample in a study of shared clonotypes between healthy human individuals. Repertoires were generated with immunoSEQ multiplex PCR, while TCRdb's copy carries only in-frame clones and drops some. This sample has hundreds of thousands of clones, with around 96% found just once. Material for sequencing was memory CD8+ T cells sorted from blood. These receptors were taken from a man aged 25-45 years in good health. CDR3s include the opening cysteine and the closing phenylalanine or tryptophan. A D gene is named only where the DNA matches it firmly. Expanded clones are given a class, and other clones once, few, many or no size at all.

v_gene: TRBV6-5
abundance: -
j_gene: TRBJ2-2
d_gene: -
CDR3nt: TGTGCCAGCAGTGGCTCAGGGGGGATCACCGGGGAGCTGTTTTTT
CDR3aa: CASSGSGGITGELFF

v_gene: TRBV5-1
abundance: -
j_gene: TRBJ2-7
d_gene: -
CDR3nt: TGCGCCAGCAGCCTTAGACTAGGCTACGAGCAGTACTTC
CDR3aa: CASSLRLGYEQYF

v_gene: TRBV28
abundance: -
j_gene: TRBJ2-4
d_gene: -
CDR3nt: TGTGCCAGCCGGCAGCAAGTAGGAAACATTCAGTACTTC
CDR3aa: CASRQQVGNIQYF

v_gene: TRBV5-5
abundance: -
j_gene: TRBJ2-2
d_gene: -
CDR3nt: TGTGCCAGCAGCTTGGGTCGGGACTCTTACACCGGGGAGCTGTTTTTT
CDR3aa: CASSLGRDSYTGELFF

v_gene: TRBV2
abundance: -
j_gene: TRBJ2-2
d_gene: TRBD2
CDR3nt: TGTGCCAGCAGTGTTAGGACTAGCGGGCTCGGGGAGCTGTTTTTT
CDR3aa: CASSVRTSGLGELFF

v_gene: TRBV20-1
abundance: few
j_gene: TRBJ1-1
d_gene: -
CDR3nt: TGCAGTGCTAGAGGGAACACTGAAGCTTTCTTT
CDR3aa: CSARGNTEAFF

v_gene: TRBV5-1
abundance: once
j_gene: TRBJ2-7
d_gene: -
CDR3nt: TGCGCCAGCAGCTTGGAACACGAGCAGTACTTC
CDR3aa: CASSLEHEQYF

v_gene: TRBV6-1
abundance: -
j_gene: TRBJ1-5
d_gene: -
CDR3nt: TGTGCCAGCAGTGAAGAGTTCACCGACAATCAGCCCCAGCATTTT
CDR3aa: CASSEEFTDNQPQHF

v_gene: TRBV7-9
abundance: -
j_gene: TRBJ2-7
d_gene: TRBD2
CDR3nt: TGTGCCAGCAGCTTAGAAGGACTAGCGGGAATTTCCTACGAGCAGTACTTC
CDR3aa: CASSLEGLAGISYEQYF

v_gene: TRBV6-5
abundance: -
j_gene: TRBJ2-7
d_gene: TRBD2
CDR3nt: TGTGCCAGCAGTTACTCAAGCGGGATAGCCTCCTACGAGCAGTACTTC
CDR3aa: CASSYSSGIASYEQYF

v_gene: TRBV11-2
abundance: -
j_gene: TRBJ1-2
d_gene: -
CDR3nt: TGTGCCAGCAGCTTAGCAGGCAGGACCTCTAACTATGGCTACACCTTC
CDR3aa: CASSLAGRTSNYGYTF

v_gene: TRBV5-1
abundance: -
j_gene: TRBJ2-7
d_gene: -
CDR3nt: TGCGCCAGCAGCCGGACGGCATACTACGAGCAGTACTTC
CDR3aa: CASSRTAYYEQYF

v_gene: TRBV9
abundance: -
j_gene: TRBJ2-5
d_gene: -
CDR3nt: TGTGCCAGCAGCGTAGACGGTGAGACCCAGTACTTC
CDR3aa: CASSVDGETQYF

v_gene: TRBV19
abundance: -
j_gene: TRBJ2-6
d_gene: -
CDR3nt: TGTGCCAGTAGTCTAGCTGGCGGGGCCAACGTCCTGACTTTC
CDR3aa: CASSLAGGANVLTF

v_gene: TRBV6-5
abundance: -
j_gene: TRBJ2-2
d_gene: TRBD2
CDR3nt: TGTGCCAGCACCAGACTAGCGGGAAACACCGGGGAGCTGTTTTTT
CDR3aa: CASTRLAGNTGELFF

v_gene: TRBV4-1
abundance: -
j_gene: TRBJ2-3
d_gene: -
CDR3nt: TGCGCCAGCCGGCCTCAGGGCTTAGGGGTCTCGGATACGCAGTATTTT
CDR3aa: CASRPQGLGVSDTQYF

v_gene: TRBV18
abundance: -
j_gene: TRBJ1-1
d_gene: TRBD1
CDR3nt: TGTGCCAGCTCAAGGGACAGGTTGACTGAAGCTTTCTTT
CDR3aa: CASSRDRLTEAFF

v_gene: TRBV20-1
abundance: -
j_gene: TRBJ1-1
d_gene: -
CDR3nt: TGCAGTGCTAGGGGGGGGAGAGCTTTCTTT
CDR3aa: CSARGGRAFF

v_gene: TRBV27
abundance: -
j_gene: TRBJ2-3
d_gene: TRBD2
CDR3nt: TGTGCCAGCAGCCGACTAGCGGGAGGCTCTAGCACAGATACGCAGTATTTT
CDR3aa: CASSRLAGGSSTDTQYF

v_gene: TRBV30
abundance: -
j_gene: TRBJ2-3
d_gene: TRBD2
CDR3nt: TGTGCCTGGAGTGTAGGCGGGAGGGACGATACGCAGTATTTT
CDR3aa: CAWSVGGRDDTQYF

v_gene: TRBV20-1
abundance: -
j_gene: TRBJ1-2
d_gene: -
CDR3nt: TGCAGTGCTAGAACTATCTATGGCTACACCTTC
CDR3aa: CSARTIYGYTF

v_gene: TRBV27
abundance: -
j_gene: TRBJ2-7
d_gene: TRBD2
CDR3nt: TGTGCCAGCAGTTTCCGGGAGGGCCCCTACGAGCAGTACTTC
CDR3aa: CASSFREGPYEQYF

v_gene: TRBV5-1
abundance: -
j_gene: TRBJ2-2
d_gene: -
CDR3nt: TGCGCCAGCAGCCTGGTAGGGCGGTACGGGGAGCTGTTTTTT
CDR3aa: CASSLVGRYGELFF

v_gene: TRBV2
abundance: once
j_gene: TRBJ2-1
d_gene: TRBD2
CDR3nt: TGTGCCAGCAGTGAAGCGAGACTAGCGGGAAGGAATGAGCAGTTCTTC
CDR3aa: CASSEARLAGRNEQFF

v_gene: TRBV6-1
abundance: -
j_gene: TRBJ2-1
d_gene: -
CDR3nt: TGTGCCAGCAGTGAAGCGCTGAGGGGGGAGCAGTTCTTC
CDR3aa: CASSEALRGEQFF

v_gene: TRBV28
abundance: -
j_gene: TRBJ1-3
d_gene: -
CDR3nt: TGTGCCAGCAGTTTAAGGGGGACTCGTGGAAACACCATATATTTT
CDR3aa: CASSLRGTRGNTIYF

v_gene: TRBV28
abundance: -
j_gene: TRBJ2-3
d_gene: -
CDR3nt: TGTGCCAGCAATGACCCCGGCACAGATACGCAGTATTTT
CDR3aa: CASNDPGTDTQYF

v_gene: TRBV6-1
abundance: once
j_gene: TRBJ2-5
d_gene: -
CDR3nt: TGTGCCAGCAGTGAAGCGCCGGGGGTGGCCCAGTACTTC
CDR3aa: CASSEAPGVAQYF

v_gene: TRBV20-1
abundance: -
j_gene: TRBJ2-7
d_gene: TRBD1
CDR3nt: TGCAGTGCTCGACAGGGGTACGAGCAGTACTTC
CDR3aa: CSARQGYEQYF

v_gene: TRBV28
abundance: -
j_gene: TRBJ1-2
d_gene: -
CDR3nt: TGTGCCAGCAGCCCCCGACAGACGGCGGACTATGGCTACACCTTC
CDR3aa: CASSPRQTADYGYTF

v_gene: TRBV25-1
abundance: -
j_gene: TRBJ2-3
d_gene: -
CDR3nt: TGTGCCAGCAGTGATCGGAGTCGCACAGATACGCAGTATTTT
CDR3aa: CASSDRSRTDTQYF

v_gene: TRBV6-1
abundance: -
j_gene: TRBJ2-1
d_gene: -
CDR3nt: TGTGCCAGCAGTGAATTGGGGACAAGCTCCTACAATGAGCAGTTCTTC
CDR3aa: CASSELGTSSYNEQFF

v_gene: TRBV27
abundance: -
j_gene: TRBJ2-7
d_gene: -
CDR3nt: TGTGCCAGCAAGTCAATAACAGGGAGTGGGTCCTACGAGCAGTACTTC
CDR3aa: CASKSITGSGSYEQYF

v_gene: TRBV28
abundance: -
j_gene: TRBJ2-3
d_gene: TRBD2
CDR3nt: TGTGCCAGCAGCCTACTACGGGAGGGATATACGCAGTATTTT
CDR3aa: CASSLLREGYTQYF

v_gene: TRBV10-3
abundance: -
j_gene: TRBJ2-1
d_gene: TRBD2
CDR3nt: TGTGCCATCAGTGTTGGGGGAGGGCCCTTCAATGAGCAGTTCTTC
CDR3aa: CAISVGGGPFNEQFF

v_gene: TRBV28
abundance: -
j_gene: TRBJ2-5
d_gene: TRBD2
CDR3nt: TGTGCCAGCAGTTCAGAACTAGCGGGAGGGCGGGAGACCCAGTACTTC
CDR3aa: CASSSELAGGRETQYF

v_gene: TRBV6-1
abundance: few
j_gene: TRBJ2-2
d_gene: TRBD2
CDR3nt: TGTGCCAGCAGGAGTGGGGAGGGCGGGGAGCTGTTTTTT
CDR3aa: CASRSGEGGELFF

v_gene: TRBV19
abundance: -
j_gene: TRBJ2-1
d_gene: TRBD2
CDR3nt: TGTGCCAGTAGTACTAGCGGGAGGTCTCCCTCCTACAATGAGCAGTTCTTC
CDR3aa: CASSTSGRSPSYNEQFF

v_gene: TRBV28
abundance: -
j_gene: TRBJ2-7
d_gene: -
CDR3nt: TGTGCCAGCAGTTTGGGCAGGTTGGAAGAGCAGTACTTC
CDR3aa: CASSLGRLEEQYF

v_gene: TRBV28
abundance: -
j_gene: TRBJ1-2
d_gene: -
CDR3nt: TGTGCCAGCAGTTTGGACAGCCAGCATGGCTACACCTTC
CDR3aa: CASSLDSQHGYTF

v_gene: TRBV10-3
abundance: -
j_gene: TRBJ1-1
d_gene: TRBD1
CDR3nt: TGTGCCATCAGTGAGTATCTCGTGGGACAGGGGAACACTGAAGCTTTCTTT
CDR3aa: CAISEYLVGQGNTEAFF

v_gene: TRBV2
abundance: -
j_gene: TRBJ2-1
d_gene: TRBD2
CDR3nt: TGTGCCAGCAGTGTTTTAGCGGGTAGGAGTCATGAGCAGTTCTTC
CDR3aa: CASSVLAGRSHEQFF

v_gene: TRBV11-1
abundance: once
j_gene: TRBJ2-4
d_gene: -
CDR3nt: TGTGCCAGCAGCCGGGGGACAGACGCGGGCATTCAGTACTTC
CDR3aa: CASSRGTDAGIQYF

v_gene: TRBV2
abundance: -
j_gene: TRBJ2-5
d_gene: -
CDR3nt: TGTGCCAGCAGCGATGAGGGAAAGGCCAAAAAGTACTTC
CDR3aa: CASSDEGKAKKYF

v_gene: TRBV5-4
abundance: -
j_gene: TRBJ2-3
d_gene: -
CDR3nt: TGTGCCAGCAGCTTGTCAGGGTCAGATACGCAGTATTTT
CDR3aa: CASSLSGSDTQYF

v_gene: TRBV18
abundance: -
j_gene: TRBJ2-7
d_gene: TRBD2
CDR3nt: TGTGCCAGCTCACGATCGAGCGGGGAGTCCTACGAGCAGTACTTC
CDR3aa: CASSRSSGESYEQYF